A single sample gave rise to the 23 T cell receptor beta chains below, sequenced in a study of blood T cell repertoires in COVID-19. Sequenced by immunoSEQ multiplex PCR; TCRdb stores in-frame clones only, minus some. Among about 250,000 clones listed, about 86% were seen once. Material for sequencing was peripheral blood. The source of these receptors is a man older than 75 with acute or convalescent COVID-19.

This clone was seen many times. The J gene is TRBJ1-1, the V gene TRBV5-1; the D gene is possibly TRBD1 (6 bases). The V end was cut by 0 bases, the J end by 1 base, with 13 bases between. In germline, CDR1 is SGHRS, CDR2 YFSETQ. CDR3 length equals 16 residues. This CDR3 reads CASSLVDRIQNTEAFF. As DNA, the CDR3 is TGCGCCAGCAGCTTGGTCGACAGGATCCAGAACACTGAAGCTTTCTTT.

The V call is TRBV29-1, the J call TRBJ2-5, with D possibly matching TRBD2 (5 bases). Germline CDR1 SQVTM, CDR2 ANQGSEA. Trimming shortened V by 7 bases and J by 5 bases, and 17 bases separated the two germline ends. CDR3 size: 13 residues. This chain's CDR3 is CSAWAAWRETQYF. The CDR3 DNA is TGCAGCGCCTGGGCAGCCTGGAGGGAGACCCAGTACTTC.

For the CDR3, the DNA is TGTGCCAGCAGTTTTATTGAGAAGGGGTGGATCTCCTACAATGAGCAGTTCTTC. This encodes CASSFIEKGWISYNEQFF. The chain uses TRBV27 and TRBJ2-1; maybe TRBD1 (5 bases). V dropped 3 bases and J dropped 0 bases, with 18 bases sitting between them. Germline CDR1 and CDR2: MNHEY and SMNVEV (reference sequence). The CDR3 totals 18 residues.

This chain joins TRBV19 and TRBJ1-1; possibly TRBD1 for D (5 bases). The V end lost 6 bases, the J end lost 1 base, and 9 bases lay between the germline ends. CDR3 length equals 13 residues. Germline V gives CDR1 LNHDA, CDR2 SQIVND (reference sequence). The CDR3 protein is CASRETGNTEAFF. The CDR3, as DNA: TGTGCCAGTAGAGAAACAGGGAACACTGAAGCTTTCTTT.

The chain uses TRBV2 and TRBJ2-5, with 9 bases fitting TRBD1. The length of the CDR3 is 14 residues. Germline CDR1 is SNHLY and CDR2 is FYNNEI. V lost 5 bases to trimming and J lost 5 bases; unmatched junction nucleotides: 6. CDR3 coding DNA: TGTGCCAGCAGTTCACAGGGGGCTCAGGAGACCCAGTACTTC. This codes for CASSSQGAQETQYF.

The chain combines TRBV6-2 or TRBV6-3 with TRBJ2-7; a weak D match, TRBD1 (6 bases). Germline-derived CDR1 and CDR2 are MNHEY and SVGEGT. The CDR3 extends over 17 amino acids. Deletions cut 6 bases from V and 2 bases from J, with 23 bases between. CDR3 bases: TGTGCCAGCAGCTCCCCCAGGACGGCAGGGGTCCCCTACGAGCAGTACTTC. Residues: CASSSPRTAGVPYEQYF.

In nucleotides, the CDR3 is TGTGCCAGCAGCTTTCTTGCGGGCACAGATACGCAGTATTTT. Translating it yields CASSFLAGTDTQYF. The chain employs TRBV5-6 and TRBJ2-3; D gene uncertain. Trimming pared 2 bases from V and 1 base from J, leaving 8 bases between. CDR3 size: 14 residues. Germline loops: CDR1 SGHDT, CDR2 YYEEEE.

CDR3 sequence: CASSPQTGSYEQYF. The CDR3, as DNA: TGTGCCAGCTCACCACAGACAGGGTCCTACGAGCAGTACTTC. The chain uses TRBV18 and TRBJ2-7, with TRBD1 matching 7 bases. Germline V gives CDR1 KGHSH, CDR2 LQKENI. Trimming at V came to 1 base and at J to 1 base, leaving 1 base not matched to a gene. The CDR3 runs 14 residues.

CDR3 bases: TGTGCCAGCTCACTTCTCGAAATCGACGGTTACGGACAGGGGCGCACCTTC. Amino acids: CASSLLEIDGYGQGRTF. V gene TRBV18 combines with J gene TRBJ1-2; 9 bases map to TRBD1. The CDR3 has 17 amino acids. Trimming took 4 bases from V and 13 from J; bases not matched to a gene: 22. CDR1 is KGHSH and CDR2 is LQKENI in the germline V gene.

This chain joins TRBV5-8 and TRBJ2-7, with D possibly TRBD2 on 6 matching bases. V lost 3 bases and J 3 bases, leaving 19 bases between the germline ends. The germline CDR1 and CDR2 sequences are SGHTS and YDEGEE. The CDR3 sequence is 16 residues long. CDR3 amino acids: CASSSEGGRSVYEQYF. In DNA, the CDR3 is TGTGCCAGCAGCTCCGAAGGAGGGCGATCGGTCTACGAGCAGTACTTC.

CDR3 sequence (DNA): TGCGCCAGCTCCAGTACGGGTTCTGGAAACACCATATATTTT. As protein: CASSSTGSGNTIYF. The chain recombines TRBV10-2 with TRBJ1-3; D not resolved. The V gene lost 8 bases and the J gene lost 1 base, with 12 bases spanning the gap. This CDR3 has 14 residues. Looked up from germline, CDR1 is WSHSY and CDR2 is SAAADI.

The chain has TRBV6-5 and TRBJ2-3, with TRBD1 identical over 7 bases. The length of the CDR3 is 14 residues. Germline CDR1 is MNHEY and CDR2 is SVGAGI. The V and J ends lost 2 bases and 3 bases, in that order; junction bases with no gene match: 2. As DNA, the CDR3 is TGTGCCAGCAGTTACGAGGGGGCAACAGATACGCAGTATTTT. Translating gives CASSYEGATDTQYF.

The chain uses TRBV29-1 and TRBJ2-7; 8 nucleotides match TRBD1. This CDR3 contains 11 residues. Germline V gives CDR1 SQVTM, CDR2 ANQGSEA. J was trimmed by 4 bases and V by 6 bases; bases with no gene match: 2. The DNA for the CDR3 is TGCAGCGTAAACAGGGGGTACGAGCAGTACTTC. Protein product: CSVNRGYEQYF.

V and J are TRBV7-2 and TRBJ2-1, with D unclear. The CDR3 spans 12 residues. Germline CDR1 is SGHTA and CDR2 is FQGNSA. The V end was cut by 3 bases, the J end by 5 bases, with 5 bases between. The CDR3 spells CASSFVHNEQFF. CDR3 DNA: TGTGCCAGCAGCTTCGTTCACAATGAGCAGTTCTTC.

V and J are TRBV10-3 and TRBJ2-5; 7 nucleotides line up with TRBD1. The CDR3 loop spans 13 amino acids. With 5 bases clipped from V and 5 bases from J, the junction kept 5 bases outside the gene matches. Germline V gene data show CDR1 as ENHRY and CDR2 as SYGVKD. Here the CDR3 DNA reads TGTGCCATCAGTCGACAGGGTAGGGAGACCCAGTACTTC. Translating gives CAISRQGRETQYF.

The rearrangement uses TRBV3-1 (or the pseudogene TRBV3-2) and TRBJ1-5; D is ambiguous. CDR3 length equals 18 residues. Trimming left V 1 base short and J 1 base short, with 17 bases between. From germline, CDR1 is LGHDT and CDR2 YNNKEL (reference sequence). The CDR3 DNA reads TGTGCCAGCAGCCAAGGGGCCCCCGGGAGTAGGAGCAATCAGCCCCAGCATTTT. Translation: CASSQGAPGSRSNQPQHF.

This sequence joins TRBV7-9 and TRBJ2-3; TRBD1 might be the D (6 bases). CDR3 length: 16 residues. Per the germline V gene, CDR1 is SEHNR and CDR2 is FQNEAQ (reference sequence). V lost 5 bases, J lost 4 bases, and 19 bases lay in between. Written as DNA, the CDR3 is TGTGCCAGCAGCGTTTCGAATTGGGGGCGCGCAGATACGCAGTATTTT. This sequence encodes CASSVSNWGRADTQYF.

The rearrangement joins TRBV5-1 to TRBJ1-5; TRBD1 aligns across 10 bases. The V gene's germline CDR1 is SGHRS and CDR2 YFSETQ. The CDR3 consists of 17 residues. J was trimmed by 1 base and V by 0 bases; bases with no gene match: 4. The chain's CDR3 is CASSLGDRGQSNQPQHF. CDR3 coding DNA: TGCGCCAGCAGCTTGGGTGACAGGGGGCAGAGCAATCAGCCCCAGCATTTT.

The chain links TRBV18 to TRBJ1-5, with 9 positions matching TRBD1. Trimming cost V 6 bases and J 6 bases; bases outside gene matches: 9. This CDR3 is 15 amino acids long. Germline V gives CDR1 KGHSH, CDR2 LQKENI. The DNA for the CDR3 is TGTGCCAGCTCGCACGAGGGACAGGGCACTCAGCCCCAGCATTTT. It codes for CASSHEGQGTQPQHF.

Points on this clone: Other DNA sequences within the sample encode an identical CDR3. The rearrangement joins TRBV18 to TRBJ1-1; D remains ambiguous. The germline CDR1 and CDR2 sequences are KGHSH and LQKENI. The CDR3 totals 13 residues. The germline V and J ends were trimmed by 2 bases and 0 bases, with 4 bases remaining between them. The CDR3 region is CASSPDMNTEAFF. CDR3 coding DNA: TGTGCCAGCTCACCAGACATGAACACTGAAGCTTTCTTT.

Only a few counts were recorded for this clone. The V gene is TRBV11-2, the J gene TRBJ1-1; weak D call: TRBD1 (5 bases). Germline V gives CDR1 SGHAT, CDR2 FQNNGV. V lost 7 bases and J lost 1, with 16 bases in between. CDR3 length equals 15 residues. The CDR3 sequence: CASTSRGGGNTEAFF. The CDR3 nucleotides are TGTGCCAGCACCTCCCGCGGGGGAGGGAACACTGAAGCTTTCTTT.

This chain connects TRBV19 to TRBJ1-1; 7 bases align to TRBD1. Trimming cost V 6 bases and J 7 bases; bases outside gene matches: 5. The CDR3 sequence is 12 residues long. Germline V CDR1 and CDR2: LNHDA, SQIVND (reference sequence). CDR3 amino acids: CASRGTAFEAFF. The CDR3 nucleotides are TGTGCCAGTAGGGGGACAGCTTTTGAAGCTTTCTTT.

The rearrangement links TRBV5-1 to TRBJ1-1; 8 bases match TRBD1. CDR1 SGHRS and CDR2 YFSETQ come from the germline V gene. V was pared by 0 bases and J by 5 bases, with 3 bases of the junction left unmatched. This CDR3 has 14 amino acids. CDR3 region: CASSLGTGSTEAFF. The CDR3 DNA reads as TGCGCCAGCAGCTTGGGGACAGGGAGTACTGAAGCTTTCTTT.